The subject of this entry is one T cell receptor beta chain. There is no known antigen for this receptor. No much larger clonotype is one base removed from it; base qualities were not supplied. mRNA, which captures expressed receptors, was used instead of genomic DNA for quantification of TCRbeta repertoires. Without any cell sorting, leukocytes from the buffy coat were collected into Trizol, and RNA was extracted using the Direct-zol RNA MiniPrep Plus kit. EDTA blood tubes were centrifuged immediately at 4°C to separate plasma, buffy coat and red blood cells. The library came from PCR. TCRdb names Illumina MiSeq as the instrument used. cDNA was synthesized with SMARTScribe reverse transcriptase and a 5' template-switch oligo that added a universal priming site. A 12-nucleotide random unique molecular identifier (UMI) was carried by the template-switch oligo, and each cDNA molecule was tagged with this UMI. During reverse transcription, TCRbeta transcripts were targeted by chain-specific reverse primers. Uracil DNA glycosylase treatment removed residual template-switch adapters, and cDNA was purified with a Qiagen MinElute kit. The first PCR ran for 20 to 25 cycles with KAPA HiFi HotStart ReadyMix and step-out primers, divided among four 50 microliter reactions. First-round PCR products were gel-purified before further amplification. Illumina Nextera adapters were added in a second approximately 8-cycle PCR, after which libraries were purified and pooled. A 50-nucleotide 5' read captured the UMI barcode for each TCRbeta molecule. Regarding the original processing steps: Reads were grouped by UMI into consensus reads using the MIGEC toolkit. Forward and reverse consensus reads were merged with PEAR to produce final reads. Identical UMI-sequence pairs shared across libraries were treated as cross-sample contamination and removed by a custom decontamination script. MIGMAP, a wrapper around IgBLAST, was used for V(D)J assignment and CDR3 extraction. A TCR clonotype was defined by an identical V gene, J gene and CDR3 amino acid sequence; no sequencing was done for CDR1 and CDR2. TCRdb trimmed public reads at Q25 via fastp, called clones via MiXCR and kept in-frame beta chains. Each entry is one CDR3 protein sequence, shown with its most common DNA and genes. These V and J calls are TCRdb output, not the study's own analysis. Across this sample there are 1,500 to 2,000 distinct CDR3 sequences, with around 45% seen only once. The ten most abundant clones make up 30% to 40% of the sample.

The germline V gene (reference sequence) provides CDR1 DFQATT and CDR2 SNEGSKA. Trimming removed 3 bases from V and 7 bases from J, leaving 18 bases between the germline ends. The cysteine opens and the phenylalanine closes a CDR3 of 15 amino acids. Just CDR3 DNA is preserved here, 45 bases in frame from base 1. These data belong to a study of robustness of blood B and T cell sequencing (dated 2018 in TCRdb). Background on the whole study: The study was designed to determine how much peripheral blood is required to reliably characterize an individual's TCRbeta and IgG repertoires. As technical replicates, two replicate TCRbeta cDNA libraries were prepared from one shared RNA pool derived from a single 10 ml draw. In each of the nine to ten independently drawn blood samples, TCRbeta and IgG repertoires were quantified.

Paper-wide results and their limitations: TCRbeta rarefaction curves did not fully plateau, suggesting under-sequencing or many low-abundance clonotypes. Evidence of cross-contamination, likely caused by batch processing, was seen in one pair of TCRbeta libraries, and the UMI-sequence pairs shared between the two libraries were removed. Pooling tubes did not make the overlap of rare TCRbeta clonotypes any better, which implies that much larger blood volumes would be needed to capture those rare clonotypes. Immediate fractionation was required for EDTA tubes, so the use of EDTA tubes in multi-site collections was limited. Combining 3 or 4 tubes (roughly 27-40 ml blood) brought coverage of the top 10,000 TCRbeta clonotypes close to saturation. Between the technical replicate libraries, 94.8% of the top 10,000 TCRbeta clonotypes in one library were also present in the other library. Every single 10 ml sample contained the 1,000 most abundant TCRbeta clonotypes from the pooled draws.

The clonotype originates from a human donor in good health. The chain was built from TRBV20-1 and TRBJ1-4; matching of 6 bases hints at TRBD1 as the D gene. Material: peripheral blood. CDR3 protein: CSASVLGAWREKLFF. In nucleotides, the sequence is TGCAGTGCTAGCGTCTTGGGGGCATGGCGTGAAAAACTGTTTTTT.